These 7 T cell receptor beta chains were sequenced from one sample in a study of blood T cells in healthy people across ages. Primed by a sample-barcoded 5' primer and a J-beta primer mix, a second PCR proceeded for 7 to 11 cycles. TCRdb processed the 5' RACE reads anew with MiXCR; each CDR3 protein has one entry. Of about 1.1 million distinct CDR3 sequences listed, roughly two fifths are singletons. The sequenced material came from blood. Every receptor here comes from a man aged 18 to 30 in good health.

This clonotype came up a few times. The CDR3 protein is CASSLGGSGSPLHF. The DNA of the CDR3 is TGTGCCAGCAGCTTAGGGGGATCGGGTTCACCCCTCCACTTT. This chain uses TRBV7-2 with TRBJ1-6; no definite D call. The V end lost 1 base, the J end lost 9 bases, and 10 bases lay between the germline ends. The V gene's germline CDR1 is SGHTA and CDR2 FQGNSA. The CDR3 sequence is 14 residues long.

The chain is built from TRBV3-1 and TRBJ2-3; D is uncertain. This CDR3 has 17 residues. The V and J ends lost 1 base and 2 bases respectively, with 16 bases between them. The V gene's germline CDR1 is LGHDT and CDR2 YNNKEL (reference sequence). The CDR3 here is CASSQVGSGPNTDTQYF. CDR3 DNA: TGTGCCAGCAGCCAAGTCGGCTCTGGCCCGAACACAGATACGCAGTATTTT.

Here the CDR3 reads CASSQGSRGRVGTEAFF. The CDR3 bases are TGTGCCAGCAGCCAAGGATCCAGGGGGCGGGTGGGGACTGAAGCTTTCTTT. The chain has TRBV14 and TRBJ1-1; TRBD1 matches at 8 bases. CDR3 size: 17 residues. The V gene's germline CDR1 is SGHDN and CDR2 FVKESK. Germline trimming cut 1 base from V and 5 bases from J; bases unmatched to any gene: 12.

The chain recombines TRBV5-8 with TRBJ1-5, with TRBD1 identical over 8 bases. Germline-derived CDR1 and CDR2 are SGHTS and YDEGEE. V gave up 4 bases and J gave up 1 base; unmatched junction bases: 7. There are 16 residues in the CDR3. In DNA, the CDR3 is TGTGCCAGCAGCCTTGACAGGGGTGGAAGCAATCAGCCCCAGCATTTT. Its protein is CASSLDRGGSNQPQHF.

Only a few counts were recorded for this clonotype. This sequence joins TRBV5-1 and TRBJ2-7, with TRBD1 as a possible D gene (6 bases). The CDR3 covers 14 residues. CDR1 and CDR2 (germline): SGHRS, YFSETQ. V dropped 7 bases and J dropped 6 bases, with 20 bases sitting between them. The CDR3 DNA reads TGCGCCAGCGGACCTAACAGGGAAATAGGCGAGCAGTACTTC. It codes for CASGPNREIGEQYF.

CDR3: CASGPQRQGLLQETQYF. For the CDR3, the DNA is TGTGCTAGTGGTCCCCAAAGGCAGGGCCTCCTCCAAGAGACCCAGTACTTC. This chain joins TRBV12-5 and TRBJ2-5; tentative D call: TRBD1 (5 bases). The V gene's germline CDR1 is LGHNT and CDR2 FRNRAP. The CDR3 has 17 residues. V lost 5 bases, J lost 1 base, and 20 bases lay in between.

The gene calls are TRBV20-1 and TRBJ1-6, with D perhaps TRBD1 (5 bases). The CDR3 extends over 14 amino acids. Trimming cost V 4 bases and J 7 bases, with 14 bases left between them. From germline, CDR1 is DFQATT and CDR2 SNEGSKA (reference sequence). The CDR3 sequence is CSATDRQPNSPLHF. Here the CDR3 DNA reads TGCAGTGCTACAGATCGACAGCCCAATTCACCCCTCCACTTT.